A selection of T cell receptor beta chains follows, all from one sample in a study of OX40 agonist ivuxolimab in advanced cancers. Libraries were prepared by immunoSEQ multiplex PCR; TCRdb keeps only in-frame clonotypes and omits some of them. The repertoire consists of 77,000 or so clones, with 80% to 90% occurring once and the leading ten covering about an eighth. Sequences were derived from CD4+ or CD8+ T cells sorted from blood, sampled in a trial of the OX40 agonist ivuxolimab. The source is an adult with an advanced solid tumor such as melanoma, head and neck, liver or kidney cancer. Each CDR3 is given with its conserved first and last residue. D genes are given only for firm matches. Clone size, where shown, is once, few, many, or a class for clones that have expanded.

>TRBJ1-1|TRBD1|13|.|TRBV6-1
CASSDNRGTEAFF
TGTGCCAGCAGTGATAACAGGGGCACTGAAGCTTTCTTT
>TRBJ2-3|TRBD2|16|.|TRBV28
CASSLSVGGAVDTQYF
TGTGCCAGCAGTTTATCCGTCGGGGGGGCGGTTGATACGCAGTATTTT
>TRBJ1-2|.|15|few|TRBV28
CASSWENGGRNGYTF
TGTGCCAGCAGCTGGGAAAACGGGGGTAGGAATGGCTACACCTTC
>TRBJ2-7|TRBD1|14|.|TRBV5-1
CASSSGTGAYEQYF
TGCGCCAGCAGTTCCGGGACAGGGGCCTACGAGCAGTACTTC
>TRBJ1-3|.|15|.|TRBV28
CASRPEGIAGNTIYF
TGTGCCAGCAGGCCGGAGGGAATCGCTGGAAACACCATATATTTT
>TRBJ2-7|TRBD1|15|.|TRBV18
CASSTQGDALSEQYF
TGTGCCAGCTCCACGCAGGGGGACGCTCTCTCCGAGCAGTACTTC
>TRBJ1-3|.|17|.|TRBV28
CASSLPPHGNSGNTIYF
TGTGCCAGCAGTCTACCGCCCCACGGTAACTCTGGAAACACCATATATTTT
>TRBJ2-7|TRBD1|14|.|TRBV2
CASSATTGTYEQYF
TGTGCCAGCAGTGCAACGACAGGGACCTACGAGCAGTACTTC
>TRBJ2-7|.|15|.|TRBV2
CASSVSQGTRYEQYF
TGTGCCAGCAGTGTTTCCCAAGGGACCCGCTACGAGCAGTACTTC
>TRBJ2-4|TRBD2|17|.|TRBV28
CASSLSASGATKNIQYF
TGTGCCAGCAGTTTAAGTGCTAGCGGGGCTACCAAAAACATTCAGTACTTC
>TRBJ2-7|TRBD2|15|.|TRBV9
CASSVGGTSVYEQYF
TGTGCCAGCAGCGTGGGGGGGACTAGCGTCTACGAGCAGTACTTC
>TRBJ1-2|.|13|.|TRBV6-1
CASSENRVGGYTF
TGTGCCAGCAGTGAAAACAGGGTCGGGGGCTACACCTTC
>TRBJ2-2|TRBD1|17|.|TRBV11-3
CASSSEWGTGRSGELFF
TGTGCCAGCAGCTCCGAATGGGGGACAGGGCGGTCCGGGGAGCTGTTTTTT
>TRBJ1-5|.|14|.|TRBV6-5
CASSHGGRNQPQHF
TGTGCCAGCAGTCACGGGGGGCGCAATCAGCCCCAGCATTTT
>TRBJ1-3|.|16|.|TRBV7-9
CASSSPGGGSGNTIYF
TGTGCCAGCAGCTCCCCAGGAGGAGGCTCTGGAAACACCATATATTTT
>TRBJ1-2|.|15|.|TRBV5-4
CASSLRKGFTYGYTF
TGTGCCAGCAGCTTACGCAAGGGCTTCACGTATGGCTACACCTTC
>TRBJ2-3|.|13|.|TRBV7-9
CASSYSGEDTQYF
TGTGCCAGCAGCTATTCGGGGGAGGATACGCAGTATTTT
>TRBJ1-6|.|13|.|TRBV7-2
CASSLGLRGSLHF
TGTGCCAGCAGCTTAGGGCTAAGGGGGTCCCTCCACTTT
>TRBJ1-1|.|12|.|TRBV6-6
CASSYSSTEAFF
TGTGCCAGCAGTTACTCGAGCACTGAAGCTTTCTTT
>TRBJ1-5|.|15|.|TRBV12-2
CASRPQGGDNQPQHF
TGTGCAAGTCGACCACAGGGTGGGGACAATCAGCCTCAGCATTTT
>TRBJ1-4|.|13|.|TRBV6-5
CASTLNPGEKLFF
TGTGCCAGCACCCTGAATCCGGGAGAAAAACTGTTTTTT
>TRBJ1-2|.|16|.|TRBV11-2
CASSSVHLLRDYGYTF
TGTGCCAGCAGCTCAGTACACCTCCTAAGGGACTATGGCTACACCTTC
>TRBJ2-3|.|15|.|TRBV12-5
CASGPGQPGTDTQYF
TGTGCTAGTGGTCCCGGACAGCCGGGCACAGATACGCAGTATTTT
>TRBJ2-7|.|15|.|TRBV6-8
CASIPSLQGSYEQYF
TGTGCCAGCATTCCCTCACTGCAGGGTTCGTACGAGCAGTACTTC
>TRBJ2-7|.|15|once|TRBV9
CASSVGPYISYEQYF
TGTGCCAGCAGCGTAGGCCCCTACATAAGCTACGAGCAGTACTTC
>TRBJ1-2|.|15|.|TRBV11-2
CASSPVTTGTDGYTF
TGTGCCAGCAGCCCCGTTACGACGGGGACGGATGGCTACACCTTC
>TRBJ2-7|.|12|.|TRBV28
CASSSVVYEQYF
TGTGCCAGCAGTTCCGTCGTCTACGAGCAGTACTTC
>TRBJ2-7|.|15|.|TRBV27
CASRTRGEAPHEQYF
TGTGCCAGCAGGACAAGGGGTGAGGCACCCCACGAGCAGTACTTC
>TRBJ2-5|TRBD2|15|.|TRBV11-2
CASRPHGGLQETQYF
TGTGCCAGCAGGCCCCACGGGGGGTTACAAGAGACCCAGTACTTC
>TRBJ1-4|.|15|.|TRBV15
CATSRDIGRNEKLFF
TGTGCCACCAGCAGAGATATCGGAAGAAATGAAAAACTGTTTTTT
>TRBJ2-5|.|14|once|TRBV19
CASSLRPGSRTQYF
TGTGCCAGTAGTCTGCGACCTGGCTCCAGGACCCAGTACTTC
>TRBJ1-4|.|13|.|TRBV5-1
CASSSDGNEKLFF
TGCGCCAGCAGCTCGGACGGGAATGAAAAACTGTTTTTT
>TRBJ2-1|TRBD1|18|.|TRBV19
CASSIDLGTGDSYNEQFF
TGTGCCAGTAGTATAGATCTTGGGACAGGAGATTCCTACAATGAGCAGTTCTTC
>TRBJ2-1|.|13|.|TRBV21-1
CASKRPCVNEQFF
TGTGCCAGCAAACGGCCTTGCGTTAATGAGCAGTTCTTC
>TRBJ2-5|.|14|.|TRBV29-1
CSVEAPGLRETQYF
TGCAGCGTTGAAGCCCCAGGCCTAAGAGAGACCCAGTACTTC
>TRBJ2-1|.|16|few|TRBV9
CASSLYGSVVNNEQFF
TGTGCCAGCAGCCTGTATGGTAGCGTAGTAAACAATGAGCAGTTCTTC
>TRBJ1-1|.|12|few|TRBV5-1
CASSSQETEAFF
TGCGCCAGCAGCTCACAGGAAACTGAAGCTTTCTTT
>TRBJ1-2|.|15|.|TRBV6-1
CASSAQGLARVSYTF
TGTGCCAGCAGTGCCCAGGGTCTGGCTCGGGTCAGCTACACCTTC
>TRBJ1-1|.|15|.|TRBV25-1
CASSDYDEGDTEAFF
TGTGCCAGCAGTGATTACGATGAAGGGGACACTGAAGCTTTCTTT
>TRBJ2-3|TRBD2|17|.|TRBV5-4
CASSYKLAGDMADTQYF
TGTGCCAGCAGCTATAAACTAGCGGGAGATATGGCAGATACGCAGTATTTT
>TRBJ2-7|.|15|.|TRBV6-6
CASSYQPLGSNEQYF
TGTGCCAGCAGTTACCAACCCCTCGGAAGCAACGAGCAGTACTTC
>TRBJ2-5|TRBD2|16|few|TRBV5-1
CASSRGLAGGRETQYF
TGCGCCAGCAGCCGCGGACTAGCGGGGGGGCGGGAGACCCAGTACTTC
>TRBJ2-7|.|16|.|TRBV4-1
CASSQDQVLDTYEQYF
TGCGCCAGCAGCCAAGATCAGGTGCTAGACACCTACGAGCAGTACTTC
>TRBJ1-2|TRBD1|14|few|TRBV10-1
CASKPDRGPYGYTF
TGCGCCAGCAAGCCGGACAGGGGGCCCTATGGCTACACCTTC
>TRBJ2-4|TRBD1|14|.|TRBV6-5
CASSSQGAKNIQYF
TGTGCCAGCAGCTCACAGGGGGCCAAAAACATTCAGTACTTC
>TRBJ1-1|.|13|.|TRBV5-1
CASSLSSNTEAFF
TGCGCCAGCAGCTTGTCCAGTAACACTGAAGCTTTCTTT
>TRBJ2-7|TRBD1|14|.|TRBV2
CASIMTGGSYEQYF
TGTGCCAGCATTATGACAGGGGGCTCCTACGAGCAGTACTTC
>TRBJ2-7|TRBD1|14|.|TRBV5-1
CASRRDRGRGEQYF
TGCGCCAGCAGAAGGGACAGGGGGCGGGGGGAGCAGTACTTC
>TRBJ2-1|.|16|.|TRBV10-3
CAISESLLGRHNEQFF
TGTGCCATCAGTGAGTCGCTCTTGGGAAGACACAATGAGCAGTTCTTC
>TRBJ1-5|TRBD1|16|.|TRBV28
CASTPRRGKSNQPQHF
TGTGCCAGCACCCCGCGCAGGGGGAAAAGCAATCAGCCCCAGCATTTT
>TRBJ2-2|.|15|once|TRBV18
CASLSDLSSTGELFF
TGTGCCAGCCTCTCCGATCTCTCTTCTACCGGGGAGCTGTTTTTT
>TRBJ1-1|.|14|once|TRBV11-2
CASSSTGFNTEAFF
TGTGCCAGCAGCTCGACAGGATTCAACACTGAAGCTTTCTTT
>TRBJ2-2|.|13|.|TRBV5-6
CASSLWYTGELFF
TGTGCCAGCAGCTTGTGGTACACCGGGGAGCTGTTTTTT
>TRBJ2-7|.|16|once|TRBV18
CASSRRALTSSYEQYF
TGTGCCAGCTCACGCAGAGCCTTGACAAGCTCCTACGAGCAGTACTTC